Detailed here is one T cell receptor beta chain. The sample originates from a study of T cell responses to AZD1222 COVID-19 vaccine. The protocol was immunoSEQ multiplex PCR, while the TCRdb copy is restricted to in-frame clones and leaves out a portion. This sample has around 100,000 clones; approximately 86% occur once, and the top ten carry roughly 3.3%. Germline V lookup: CDR1 KGHSH, CDR2 LQKENI. Unmatched junction bases numbered 7, after V lost 8 bases and J lost 1 base. The CDR3 is 14 amino acids. The gene calls are TRBV18 and TRBJ2-5; TRBD1 matches at 7 bases. Sample: peripheral blood, taken 28 days after the second dose of the MenACWY control vaccine. The sequence was collected from an adult who received the MenACWY meningococcal vaccine as a control. The CDR3 protein is CASQRQGSQETQYF. CDR3 bases: TGTGCCAGCCAACGACAGGGCTCCCAAGAGACCCAGTACTTC.